Reported below is one T cell receptor beta chain. Its target is not known. The data originate from a study of T cells in Graves' hyperthyroidism and ophthalmopathy. Overall study results and limits: By a 13 V-J model, ophthalmopathy was set apart from stable hyperthyroidism.

Germline V gene sequence: CDR1 KGHDR, CDR2 SFDVKD. V shed 7 bases, J shed 10 bases, and the junction held 12 bases outside the gene matches. The CDR3 spans 14 residues. Uncontrolled infection, other autoimmune disease, pregnancy or lactation led to exclusion. PBMCs came from 7.5 to 10 ml fresh peripheral blood. Authors of the study amplified TCR beta CDR3 regions from RNA transcripts. Initially, a first-round RT-PCR of the TCR CDR3 employed the HTBI primer set. TCRdb re-called the multiplex PCR reads through MiXCR, storing one row per CDR3 protein. The sample contains hundreds of thousands of distinct CDR3 sequences, over 35% of which appear only once.

The material sequenced was blood. The sequence was obtained from a woman aged 40 to 49 with Graves' hyperthyroidism. J is TRBJ1-2 and V is TRBV24-1, with 9 nucleotides matching TRBD1. The CDR3 nucleotides read TGTGCCACCAGCAGCTTCGACCGGGACAGGGCCTACACCTTC. It encodes CATSSFDRDRAYTF.